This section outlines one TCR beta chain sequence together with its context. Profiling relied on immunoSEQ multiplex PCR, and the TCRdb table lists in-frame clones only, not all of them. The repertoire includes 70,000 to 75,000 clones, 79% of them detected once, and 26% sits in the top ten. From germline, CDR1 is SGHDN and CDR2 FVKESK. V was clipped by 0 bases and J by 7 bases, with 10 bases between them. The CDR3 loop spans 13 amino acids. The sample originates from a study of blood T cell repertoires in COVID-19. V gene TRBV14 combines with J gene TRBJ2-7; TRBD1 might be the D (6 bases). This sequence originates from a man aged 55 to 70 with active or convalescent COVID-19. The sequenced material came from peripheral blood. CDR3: CASSQEVGGEQYF. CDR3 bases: TGTGCCAGCAGCCAAGAAGTAGGGGGTGAGCAGTACTTC.